This T cell receptor beta chain derives from a study of blood T cell repertoires in COVID-19. Study-level information: COVID-19 samples from acute and convalescent phases originated in the United States, Italy and Spain.

Trimming stripped 1 base from V and 0 bases from J, with 11 bases between. CDR1 is MGHRA and CDR2 is YSYEKL in the germline V gene. The CDR3 consists of 16 residues. In the original analysis: Amplification of reference gene primers was used by the study to estimate nucleated cell counts. Sequencing used immunoSEQ multiplex PCR; TCRdb keeps in-frame clones, though not all of them. V and J calls plus clone size are reproduced from that table; the DNA served to infer D and trimming. The sample contains roughly 250,000 clones, 70% to 85% of which appear only once. J is TRBJ2-3 and V is TRBV4-1; D is undetermined. Sequenced sample: peripheral blood. This receptor was obtained from a human donor with COVID-19, enrolled during active disease. The donor label of this sample is uncertain. CDR3 protein: CASSQVNLVSTDTQYF. The CDR3 nucleotides read TGCGCCAGCAGCCAAGTCAATCTAGTAAGCACAGATACGCAGTATTTT.